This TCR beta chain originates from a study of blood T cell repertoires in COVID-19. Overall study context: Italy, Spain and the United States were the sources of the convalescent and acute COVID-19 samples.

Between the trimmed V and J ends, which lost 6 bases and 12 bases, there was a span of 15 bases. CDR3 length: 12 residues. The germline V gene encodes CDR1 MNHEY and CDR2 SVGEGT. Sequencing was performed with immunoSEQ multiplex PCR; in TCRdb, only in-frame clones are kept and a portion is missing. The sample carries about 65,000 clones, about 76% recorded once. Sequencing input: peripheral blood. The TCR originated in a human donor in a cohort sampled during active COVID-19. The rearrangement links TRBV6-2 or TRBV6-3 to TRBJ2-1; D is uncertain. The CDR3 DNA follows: TGTGCCAGCAGCCTCCGTGCGCTCGGGCAGTTCTTC. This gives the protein CASSLRALGQFF.